Each of the 24 T cell receptor beta chains below was sequenced from the same sample in a study of T cell responses to AZD1222 COVID-19 vaccine. Profiled with immunoSEQ multiplex PCR; TCRdb holds only in-frame clones, not every one. The sample contains about 170,000 clones, 90% of which appear only once. The sequencing here drew on peripheral blood, taken on day 0 of AZD1222 vaccination. Every receptor here comes from an adult in good health.

The chain couples TRBV29-1 to TRBJ2-7; D is uncertain. V lost 2 bases to trimming and J lost 1 base, with 12 bases between them. Germline V gene data show CDR1 as SQVTM and CDR2 as ANQGSEA. The CDR3 spans 14 residues. CDR3 loop: CSVELLTESYEQYF. The CDR3, as DNA: TGCAGCGTTGAACTTTTGACGGAATCCTACGAGCAGTACTTC.

V and J are TRBV2 and TRBJ1-5; the D gene is possibly TRBD1 (6 bases). The V end was cut by 7 bases, the J end by 1 base, with 11 bases between. Per germline, CDR1 SNHLY and CDR2 FYNNEI. This CDR3 has 14 residues. The CDR3 loop reads CASNIQGSNQPQHF. For the CDR3, the DNA is TGTGCCAGCAACATACAGGGAAGCAATCAGCCCCAGCATTTT.

Written as DNA, the CDR3 is TGTGCCAGCAGCTTAGTAGGAGGGATGTACACAGATACGCAGTATTTT. Protein: CASSLVGGMYTDTQYF. The chain has TRBV7-2 and TRBJ2-3; a weak D match, TRBD2 (6 bases). Germline CDR1 and CDR2: SGHTA and FQGNSA. The CDR3 has 16 residues. V was cut by 1 base and J by 2 bases, with 13 bases left in between.

The rearrangement uses TRBV2 and TRBJ1-1; a weak D match, TRBD1 (5 bases). The CDR3 is made up of 14 amino acids. Trimming removed 2 bases at V and 3 bases at J, with 10 bases between. The V gene's germline CDR1 is SNHLY and CDR2 FYNNEI. The CDR3 is CASSELLGDTEAFF. The CDR3 region has the DNA TGTGCCAGCAGTGAATTGTTGGGGGACACTGAAGCTTTCTTT.

The chain uses TRBV5-1 and TRBJ2-7, with 9 bases that match TRBD1. There are 15 residues in the CDR3. V lost 4 bases, J lost 2 bases, and 7 bases stayed unmatched. The germline V gene has CDR1 SGHRS and CDR2 YFSETQ. CDR3 region: CASSAGQGMAYEQYF. CDR3 sequence (DNA): TGCGCCAGCAGCGCCGGACAGGGGATGGCCTACGAGCAGTACTTC.

The V gene is TRBV4-1, the J gene TRBJ2-7; D perhaps matches TRBD2 (6 bases). Trimming cost V 1 base and J 2 bases, with 15 bases left between them. This CDR3 spans 16 amino acids. CDR1 and CDR2 from the germline V gene are MGHRA and YSYEKL. The CDR3 nucleotides are TGCGCCAGCAGCCAAGGCGGGGCAGTCCCTACCTACGAGCAGTACTTC. This translates into CASSQGGAVPTYEQYF.

V is TRBV3-1 (or the pseudogene TRBV3-2) and J is TRBJ2-1, with D uncertain. V was cut by 0 bases and J by 0 bases, with 6 bases left in between. Germline CDR1 and CDR2: LGHDT and YNNKEL (reference sequence). The CDR3 length is 15 residues. The CDR3 coding sequence is TGTGCCAGCAGCCAAGACCACAGCTCCTACAATGAGCAGTTCTTC. Protein product: CASSQDHSSYNEQFF.

The rearrangement uses TRBV7-3 and TRBJ1-1; D possibly corresponds to TRBD1 (5 bases). Trimming removed 2 bases from V and 4 bases from J, with 11 bases in between. The CDR3 loop spans 14 amino acids. Germline values: CDR1 SGHTA, CDR2 FQGTGA. DNA of the CDR3: TGTGCCAGCAGCTTACAGGGATTTAGCACTGAAGCTTTCTTT. Its protein is CASSLQGFSTEAFF.

The CDR3 DNA follows: TGTGCCAGCAGCTTGATGGACACCCTCAATCAGCCCCAGCATTTT. Translating gives CASSLMDTLNQPQHF. The chain links TRBV7-2 to TRBJ1-5, with D perhaps TRBD1 (5 bases). The CDR3 extends over 15 amino acids. Trimming removed 3 bases at V and 3 bases at J, with 12 bases between. Per the germline V gene, CDR1 is SGHTA and CDR2 is FQGNSA.

The V gene is TRBV2, the J gene TRBJ1-1; possibly TRBD1 for D (6 bases). CDR3 length equals 13 residues. Germline V lookup: CDR1 SNHLY, CDR2 FYNNEI. V was shortened by 4 bases and J by 0 bases, with 6 bases between the two germline ends. The CDR3 spells CASSGTVNTEAFF. CDR3 DNA: TGTGCCAGCAGTGGGACAGTGAACACTGAAGCTTTCTTT.

This rearrangement joins TRBV30 to TRBJ1-1, with unresolved D. The CDR3 spans 13 residues. Germline V gives CDR1 GTSNPN, CDR2 SVGIG (reference sequence). Deletions cut 4 bases from V and 1 base from J, with 10 bases between. The CDR3 DNA reads TGTGCCTGGAAGGGCTTTTGGAACACTGAAGCTTTCTTT. Translated: CAWKGFWNTEAFF.

This clone has just a few counts. This sequence joins TRBV18 and TRBJ1-4, with D uncertain. CDR1 and CDR2 (germline): KGHSH, LQKENI. The CDR3 sequence is 15 residues long. The V end was cut by 3 bases, the J end by 0 bases, with 8 bases between. For the CDR3, the DNA is TGTGCCAGCTCACCTAGGACCACAACTAATGAAAAACTGTTTTTT. This translates into CASSPRTTTNEKLFF.

V gene TRBV6-5 combines with J gene TRBJ1-3; 7 bases map to TRBD1. The germline V gene has CDR1 MNHEY and CDR2 SVGAGI. Trimming at V came to 4 bases and at J to 9 bases, leaving 9 bases not matched to a gene. The CDR3 is 14 amino acids. This CDR3 is CASSLDRSLATIYF. The DNA for the CDR3 is TGTGCCAGCAGTTTGGACAGGTCTCTGGCCACCATATATTTT.

The chain combines TRBV6-5 with TRBJ2-7, with D tentatively TRBD2 (5 bases). Between the trimmed V and J ends, which lost 0 bases and 3 bases, there was a span of 12 bases. Germline loops: CDR1 MNHEY, CDR2 SVGAGI. CDR3 length equals 15 residues. The CDR3 here is CASSYSKGSVYEQYF. The CDR3 bases are TGTGCCAGCAGTTACTCGAAAGGGAGTGTCTACGAGCAGTACTTC.

V usage is TRBV5-5 and J usage is TRBJ2-3, with 8 bases lining up with TRBD2. Germline V gene sequence: CDR1 SGHKS, CDR2 YYEKEE (reference sequence). The junction had 6 bases not matched to a gene; V was cut back by 4 bases and J by 2 bases. The CDR3 covers 15 residues. The CDR3 coding sequence is TGTGCCAGCAGCCCCGGGACTAGGGTCACAGATACGCAGTATTTT. Translation: CASSPGTRVTDTQYF.

CDR3 protein: CASSLHSLTYNEQFF. DNA for the CDR3: TGTGCCAGCAGCTTACACAGTCTCACTTACAATGAGCAGTTCTTC. The V gene is TRBV7-3, the J gene TRBJ2-1; D call uncertain. The CDR3 contains 15 residues. The V and J ends lost 2 bases and 4 bases respectively, with 12 bases between them. From germline, CDR1 is SGHTA and CDR2 FQGTGA.

This clone came up a few times. The V call is TRBV28, the J call TRBJ1-5; tentative D call: TRBD1 (6 bases). The V gene lost 5 bases and the J gene lost 6 bases, with 8 bases spanning the gap. The CDR3 extends over 12 amino acids. Germline CDR1 is MDHEN and CDR2 is SYDVKM. DNA for the CDR3: TGTGCCAGCAGTCCACAGGGTCAGCCCCAGCATTTT. As protein: CASSPQGQPQHF. Based on the CDR3 plus reference TRBV28 and TRBJ1-5, the full variable domain is DVKVTQSSRYLVKRTGEKVFLECVQDMDHENMFWYRQDPGLGLRLIYFSYDVKMKEKGDIPEGYSVSREKKERFSLILESASTNQTSMYLCASSPQGQPQHFGDGTRLSIL.

The rearrangement uses TRBV28 and TRBJ2-3, with D possibly matching TRBD1 (6 bases). V shed 11 bases and J shed 6 bases, with 18 bases lying between them. This CDR3 has 13 amino acids. CDR1 and CDR2 (germline): MDHEN, SYDVKM. For the CDR3, the DNA is TGTGCCTATGCAGGGGCATTGGTGGATACGCAGTATTTT. This encodes CAYAGALVDTQYF.

The rearrangement links TRBV4-1 to TRBJ1-3, with a possible D match to TRBD1 (5 bases). Per the germline V gene, CDR1 is MGHRA and CDR2 is YSYEKL. V gave up 4 bases and J gave up 8 bases, with 18 bases separating them. The CDR3 contains 15 residues. The CDR3 bases are TGCGCCAGCAGCCCCGTAGGGACCGCCTTTGACACCATATATTTT. It translates to CASSPVGTAFDTIYF.

This chain links TRBV19 with TRBJ2-2; D remains ambiguous. CDR1 LNHDA and CDR2 SQIVND come from the germline V gene (reference sequence). This CDR3 has 13 residues. V was pared by 10 bases and J by 5 bases, with 14 bases between. In DNA form, the CDR3 reads TGTGCCACCCGGCTGGGGTATACCGGGGAGCTGTTTTTT. The encoded protein is CATRLGYTGELFF.

The genes are TRBV5-1 and TRBJ1-1; a weak D match, TRBD1 (5 bases). Germline V CDR1 and CDR2: SGHRS, YFSETQ. Between the trimmed V and J ends, which lost 3 bases and 1 base, there was a span of 13 bases. The CDR3 contains 15 residues. The CDR3 region is CASSSGLTGNTEAFF. The CDR3 nucleotides read TGCGCCAGCAGCTCAGGGCTAACAGGGAACACTGAAGCTTTCTTT.

The chain couples TRBV10-1 to TRBJ2-2; D may be TRBD1 (5 bases). Trimming took 6 bases from V and 13 from J, leaving 18 bases between them. The CDR3 sequence is 13 residues long. The V gene's germline CDR1 is WNHNN and CDR2 SYGVQD (reference sequence). CDR3 coding DNA: TGCGCCAGCAGCGCGGCACCAGGGAAAGGGCTGTTTTTT. Protein: CASSAAPGKGLFF.

This chain joins TRBV5-1 and TRBJ1-1; 9 nucleotides match TRBD1. Germline CDR1 is SGHRS and CDR2 is YFSETQ. CDR3 length: 18 residues. Trimming took 2 bases from V and 7 from J; bases not matched to a gene: 18. The chain's CDR3 is CASSFVAGTGKGVGEAFF. The CDR3, as DNA: TGCGCCAGCAGCTTTGTGGCAGGGACAGGGAAGGGGGTCGGTGAAGCTTTCTTT.

This sequence joins TRBV2 and TRBJ2-7, with 11 bases lining up with TRBD2. The CDR3 runs 13 residues. Germline V gives CDR1 SNHLY, CDR2 FYNNEI. With V trimmed by 6 bases and J by 3 bases, 1 base remained unmatched. The CDR3 reads CASRLAGVYEQYF. As DNA, the CDR3 is TGTGCCAGCAGACTAGCGGGGGTCTACGAGCAGTACTTC.